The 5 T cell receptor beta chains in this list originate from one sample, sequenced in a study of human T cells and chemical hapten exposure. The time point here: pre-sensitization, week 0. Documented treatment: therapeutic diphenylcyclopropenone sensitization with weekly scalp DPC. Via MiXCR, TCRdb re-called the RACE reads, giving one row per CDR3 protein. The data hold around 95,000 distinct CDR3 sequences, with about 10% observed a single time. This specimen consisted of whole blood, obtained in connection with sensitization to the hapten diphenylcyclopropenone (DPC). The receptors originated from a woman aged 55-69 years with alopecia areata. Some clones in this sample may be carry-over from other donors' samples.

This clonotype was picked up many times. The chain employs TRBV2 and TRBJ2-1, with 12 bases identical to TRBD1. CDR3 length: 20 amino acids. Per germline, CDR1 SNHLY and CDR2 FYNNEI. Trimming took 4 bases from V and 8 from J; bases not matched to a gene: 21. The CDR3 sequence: CASSVVGQGALAGLKDEQFF. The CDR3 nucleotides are TGTGCCAGCAGTGTAGTGGGACAGGGGGCACTAGCGGGGTTGAAGGATGAGCAGTTCTTC.

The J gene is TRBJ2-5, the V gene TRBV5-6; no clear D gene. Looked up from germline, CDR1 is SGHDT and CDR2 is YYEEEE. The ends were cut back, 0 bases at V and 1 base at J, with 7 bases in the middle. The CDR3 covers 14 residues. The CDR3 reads CASSLGAGQETQYF. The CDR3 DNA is TGTGCCAGCAGCTTGGGAGCAGGCCAAGAGACCCAGTACTTC.

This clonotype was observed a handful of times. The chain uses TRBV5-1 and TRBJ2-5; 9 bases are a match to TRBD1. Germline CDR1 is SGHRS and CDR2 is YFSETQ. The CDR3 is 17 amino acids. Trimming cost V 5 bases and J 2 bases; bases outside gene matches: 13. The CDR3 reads CASSHPRGQGLQETQYF. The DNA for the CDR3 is TGCGCCAGCAGTCATCCCCGAGGACAGGGGCTACAAGAGACCCAGTACTTC.

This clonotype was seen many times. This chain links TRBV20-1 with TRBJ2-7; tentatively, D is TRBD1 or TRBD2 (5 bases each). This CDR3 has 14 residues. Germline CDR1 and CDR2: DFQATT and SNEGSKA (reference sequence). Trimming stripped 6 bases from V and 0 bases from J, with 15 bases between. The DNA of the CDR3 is TGCAGTGCCTCTCGGGACGGTAGCTCCTACGAGCAGTACTTC. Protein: CSASRDGSSYEQYF.

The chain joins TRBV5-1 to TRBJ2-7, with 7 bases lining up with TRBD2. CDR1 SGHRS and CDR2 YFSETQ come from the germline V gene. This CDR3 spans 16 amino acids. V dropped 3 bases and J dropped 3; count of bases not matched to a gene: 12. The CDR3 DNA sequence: TGCGCCAGCAGCTCCCTACCCGGGACTACCGACTACGAGCAGTACTTC. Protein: CASSSLPGTTDYEQYF.